A single sample is the source of the 20 T cell receptor beta chains below, sequenced in a study of blood T cells in healthy people across ages. Sample-barcoded 5' priming and a J-beta primer mix drove a second PCR of roughly 7 to 11 cycles. TCRdb fed the 5' RACE reads into MiXCR, producing one record per CDR3 protein. The sample records over 600,000 distinct CDR3 sequences, under 25% being singletons. Sequencing was performed on blood. These receptors were obtained from a man between 65 and 85 years old in good health.

This clonotype was seen at least ten times. The CDR3 is CASCLDRCFDEQYF. Written as DNA, the CDR3 is TGCGCCAGCTGTTTGGACAGGTGTTTCGACGAGCAGTACTTC. The chain carries TRBV5-1 and TRBJ2-7; 7 bases match TRBD1. Germline V CDR1 and CDR2: SGHRS, YFSETQ. CDR3 length: 14 residues. Trimming took 7 bases from V and 5 from J; bases not matched to a gene: 12.

The V and J genes are TRBV15 and TRBJ2-3; D not certain. The V and J ends lost 1 base and 7 bases respectively, with 15 bases between them. The germline CDR1 and CDR2 sequences are LNHNV and YYDKDF (reference sequence). This CDR3 has 15 residues. CDR3 sequence reads: CATSRARTNGNTQYF. CDR3 bases: TGTGCCACCAGCAGAGCTAGAACAAACGGCAATACGCAGTATTTT.

This clonotype was detected many times. The chain has TRBV7-3 and TRBJ2-1; D is unresolved. Germline V gives CDR1 SGHTA, CDR2 FQGTGA. The CDR3 totals 13 residues. V was clipped by 2 bases and J by 9 bases, with 11 bases between them. Written as DNA, the CDR3 is TGTGCCAGCAGCTTAGAAGGGTACGGTGAGCAGTTCTTC. Protein sequence: CASSLEGYGEQFF.

CDR3 nucleotides: TGCGCCAGCAGCTTGGAAGTAGGATACGACTACGAGCAGTACTTC. Protein sequence: CASSLEVGYDYEQYF. The rearrangement joins TRBV5-1 to TRBJ2-7, with D uncertain. The V end lost 0 bases, the J end lost 3 bases, and 13 bases lay between the germline ends. The CDR3 contains 15 residues. Germline CDR1 and CDR2: SGHRS and YFSETQ.

The chain links TRBV18 to TRBJ1-1; possible D gene TRBD1, 5 bases. The V end was cut by 3 bases, the J end by 3 bases, with 8 bases between. Germline loops: CDR1 KGHSH, CDR2 LQKENI. CDR3 length equals 13 residues. CDR3 in DNA: TGTGCCAGCTCACCTTCACAGGACACTGAAGCTTTCTTT. It yields the protein CASSPSQDTEAFF.

This clonotype has ten or more counts. The rearrangement joins TRBV6-5 to TRBJ2-7, with 12 bases aligning to TRBD2. The V and J ends lost 4 bases and 5 bases, in that order; junction bases with no gene match: 3. Germline V gene data show CDR1 as MNHEY and CDR2 as SVGAGI. This CDR3 is built from 14 residues. This CDR3 reads CASSLGLAGHEQYF. The DNA of the CDR3 is TGTGCCAGCAGTTTAGGACTAGCGGGGCACGAGCAGTACTTC.

The rearrangement links TRBV5-1 to TRBJ1-1; maybe TRBD1 (6 bases). This CDR3 contains 18 residues. Germline V gene lookup returns CDR1 SGHRS and CDR2 YFSETQ. The V gene lost 4 bases and the J gene lost 4 bases, with 26 bases spanning the gap. In DNA, the CDR3 is TGCGCCAGCAGCGGGGGAGGCAGGGGTTTCTTGGAAGGCACTGAAGCTTTCTTT. Its translation is CASSGGGRGFLEGTEAFF.

Concerning this clonotype: A read error may account for a junction end that differs from germline. The CDR3 sequence is CASSERGWVQATQYF. Written as DNA, the CDR3 is TGTGCCAGCAGTGAAAGGGGTTGGGTCCAAGCGACCCAGTACTTC. The chain recombines TRBV6-1 with TRBJ2-5; possibly TRBD1 for D (5 bases). This CDR3 comprises 15 residues. Germline V lookup: CDR1 MNHNS, CDR2 SASEGT.

This clonotype was observed a handful of times. V and J are TRBV2 and TRBJ2-1, with TRBD1 identical over 7 bases. This CDR3 comprises 14 residues. V was clipped by 6 bases and J by 3 bases; unmatched bases: 5. Germline V lookup: CDR1 SNHLY, CDR2 FYNNEI. The CDR3 nucleotides are TGTGCCAGCAGGACAGGGAGAGACTACAATGAGCAGTTCTTC. This encodes CASRTGRDYNEQFF.

V is TRBV6-6 and J is TRBJ2-3, with 8 bases that match TRBD2. Germline V lookup: CDR1 MNHNY, CDR2 SVGAGI (reference sequence). V was pared by 7 bases and J by 0 bases, with 6 bases of the junction left unmatched. The CDR3 is made up of 15 amino acids. The CDR3 DNA follows: TGTGCCAGCACTTTTAGCGGGACTAGCACAGATACGCAGTATTTT. Protein: CASTFSGTSTDTQYF.

The chain combines TRBV20-1 with TRBJ2-5; maybe TRBD2 (5 bases). Gene TRBJ2-7 matches the end of the DNA better, so the J call may be wrong. This CDR3 contains 14 residues. Germline V lookup: CDR1 DFQATT, CDR2 SNEGSKA (reference sequence). CDR3 protein: CSAPARARGYEQYF. Written as DNA, the CDR3 is TGCAGTGCCCCCGCGAGGGCAAGAGGGTACGAGCAGTACTTC.

This clonotype showed up just a few times. An end of the junction does not agree with germline; a read error may underlie this. The rearrangement uses TRBV12-3 or TRBV12-4 and TRBJ1-4; unclear D gene. The CDR3 loop spans 15 amino acids. As DNA, the CDR3 is TGTGCCAGCAGTCCGGACTCCGGTCCTAATGAAAAACCGTTTTTT. Its protein product is CASSPDSGPNEKPFF.

The gene calls are TRBV7-8 and TRBJ2-7, with a weak D call TRBD1 (5 bases). The length of the CDR3 is 15 residues. Trimming cost V 2 bases and J 1 base, with 12 bases left between them. Germline V gene sequence: CDR1 SGHVS, CDR2 FQNEAQ. The CDR3 region has the DNA TGTGCCAGCAGCTTAAAGGACACTATGTCCTACGAGCAGTACTTC. Its protein product is CASSLKDTMSYEQYF. The complete variable domain, with remaining parts taken from reference TRBV7-8 and TRBJ2-7, reads GAGVSQSPRYKVAKRGQDVALRCDPISGHVSLFWYQQALGQGPEFLTYFQNEAQLDKSGLPSDRFFAERPEGSVSTLKIQRTQQEDSAVYLCASSLKDTMSYEQYFGPGTRLTVT.

This clonotype was seen a handful of times. The CDR3, as DNA: TGTGCCAGCAGCTTGGGTTTAGTCTCCTACGAGCAGTACTTC. Its protein product is CASSLGLVSYEQYF. The chain joins TRBV5-6 to TRBJ2-7; D is undetermined. V was trimmed by 0 bases and J by 0 bases, leaving 7 bases between them. The CDR3 is 14 amino acids. Germline V CDR1 and CDR2: SGHDT, YYEEEE.

This clonotype appeared a few times. This chain joins TRBV7-2 and TRBJ2-3; D uncertain. The germline V gene encodes CDR1 SGHTA and CDR2 FQGNSA. V lost 3 bases and J 3 bases, leaving 7 bases between the germline ends. The CDR3 covers 13 residues. The CDR3 sequence is CASSFSVTDTQYF. CDR3 nucleotides: TGTGCCAGCAGCTTCAGTGTTACAGATACGCAGTATTTT.

This clonotype has a handful of counts. The gene calls are TRBV24-1 and TRBJ2-6, with D maybe TRBD1 (5 bases). Germline-derived CDR1 and CDR2 are KGHDR and SFDVKD. The CDR3 spans 14 residues. V lost 6 bases to trimming and J lost 2 bases, with 7 bases between them. CDR3 bases: TGTGCCACCAGTATGACAGCTGGGGCCAACGTCCTGACTTTC. Its translation: CATSMTAGANVLTF.

This chain joins TRBV7-9 and TRBJ1-4, with a tentative D call TRBD1 (5 bases). Germline loops: CDR1 SEHNR, CDR2 FQNEAQ (reference sequence). The CDR3 consists of 15 residues. V was trimmed by 3 bases and J by 2 bases, leaving 10 bases between them. As DNA, the CDR3 is TGTGCCAGCAGCTTCGGGGGACGTACTAATGAAAAACTGTTTTTT. Its protein is CASSFGGRTNEKLFF.

The sample holds a few counts of this clonotype. The J gene is TRBJ2-1, the V gene TRBV27; D is perhaps TRBD2 (6 bases). CDR3 length: 18 amino acids. V shed 3 bases and J shed 6 bases, with 24 bases lying between them. The germline V gene has CDR1 MNHEY and CDR2 SMNVEV (reference sequence). The CDR3 sequence: CASSLVWSSAPLSNEQFF. The CDR3 DNA follows: TGTGCCAGCAGTTTGGTGTGGTCTAGCGCCCCGTTGTCCAATGAGCAGTTCTTC.

The chain is built from TRBV4-3 and TRBJ2-1; 10 bases agree with TRBD1. The V gene's germline CDR1 is LGHNA and CDR2 YSLEER. The CDR3 runs to 15 residues. J lost 3 bases, V lost 3 bases, and 2 bases had no gene match. CDR3 sequence: CASSQGTGDYNEQFF. CDR3 bases: TGCGCCAGCAGCCAGGGGACAGGGGACTACAATGAGCAGTTCTTC.

CDR3 in amino acids: CASSRLAVMYNEQFF. CDR3 sequence (DNA): TGTGCCAGCTCACGACTAGCGGTGATGTACAATGAGCAGTTCTTC. This chain uses TRBV18 with TRBJ2-1, with 9 bases that match TRBD2. CDR1 is KGHSH and CDR2 is LQKENI in the germline V gene. V lost 4 bases, J lost 4 bases, and 5 bases stayed unmatched. This CDR3 has 15 residues.